This note documents a single TCR beta chain sequence. This sample is drawn from a study of blood T cell repertoires in COVID-19. Across the whole study: Nucleic acid was either cDNA or gDNA, and it came from T cells, B-cell-depleted T cells, or PBMCs.

Trimming pared 3 bases from V and 0 bases from J, leaving 9 bases between. Germline CDR1 SNHLY, CDR2 FYNNEI. This CDR3 is built from 15 residues. Original processing notes: Nucleated cell counts were estimated from reference gene primer amplification. Using immunoSEQ multiplex PCR, the repertoire was profiled, and TCRdb retains in-frame clones only, with some absent. V, J and clone size are those of that table, while D and trimming were read from the DNA. The sample lists 200,000 to 250,000 clones; about 87% were seen once. This sequence originates from a man in his fifties or sixties who had recovered from COVID-19. The sequenced sample was peripheral blood. The chain links TRBV2 to TRBJ1-3; the D gene is possibly TRBD1 (5 bases). The CDR3 DNA reads as TGTGCCAGCAGTGAGGGACTTAACTCTGGAAACACCATATATTTT. Amino acids: CASSEGLNSGNTIYF.